Shown below are 18 T cell receptor beta chains from a single sample sequenced in a study of blood T cell repertoires in COVID-19. Assay used: immunoSEQ multiplex PCR; TCRdb lists only in-frame clones, some missing. Of around 380,000 clones listed, around 87% are singletons. The sequenced sample consisted of PBMCs or T cells enriched from blood (not recorded which). The origin of the receptors is a man younger than 40 who had recovered from COVID-19.

V and J are TRBV10-3 and TRBJ1-3; TRBD1 aligns across 9 bases. The CDR3 loop spans 15 amino acids. Germline V gives CDR1 ENHRY, CDR2 SYGVKD. Trimming at V came to 4 bases and at J to 4 bases, leaving 5 bases not matched to a gene. The CDR3 loop is CAISGTQGAGNTIYF. CDR3 in DNA: TGTGCCATCAGTGGGACACAGGGGGCCGGAAACACCATATATTTT.

The J gene is TRBJ2-2, the V gene TRBV9; 14 bases are shared with TRBD2. The CDR3 runs 16 residues. CDR1 SGDLS and CDR2 YYNGEE come from the germline V gene. V was clipped by 4 bases and J by 7 bases; unmatched bases: 6. CDR3 in amino acids: CASSPGLAGDRGELFF. The CDR3 coding sequence is TGTGCCAGCAGCCCGGGACTAGCGGGGGATCGCGGGGAGCTGTTTTTT.

J is TRBJ1-2 and V is TRBV15; 7 bases map to TRBD1. Germline V gene data show CDR1 as LNHNV and CDR2 as YYDKDF (reference sequence). V lost 3 bases, J lost 3 bases, and 16 bases stayed unmatched. This CDR3 spans 18 amino acids. The CDR3 here is CATSRRTTGVRVDYGYTF. CDR3 coding DNA: TGTGCCACCAGCAGGCGTACTACAGGGGTTAGGGTTGACTATGGCTACACCTTC.

V is TRBV29-1 and J is TRBJ1-2; 9 positions match TRBD1. The V segment lost 7 bases and the J segment 7 bases; nucleotides outside the gene matches: 4. CDR1 and CDR2 from the germline V gene are SQVTM and ANQGSEA. The CDR3 extends over 11 amino acids. CDR3 loop: CSATGGRGYTF. The CDR3 nucleotides are TGCAGCGCTACAGGGGGCCGTGGCTACACCTTC.

This rearrangement joins TRBV3-1 (or the pseudogene TRBV3-2) to TRBJ2-5; 9 bases align to TRBD2. This CDR3 spans 15 amino acids. Germline loops: CDR1 LGHDT, CDR2 YNNKEL (reference sequence). V was pared by 0 bases and J by 2 bases, with 1 base of the junction left unmatched. CDR3 residues: CASSQDTSGQETQYF. The CDR3 region has the DNA TGTGCCAGCAGCCAAGATACTAGCGGGCAAGAGACCCAGTACTTC.

The chain has TRBV10-1 and TRBJ2-7; perhaps TRBD1 as D (5 bases). The germline gives CDR1 WNHNN, CDR2 SYGVQD (reference sequence). Between the trimmed V and J ends, which lost 2 bases and 5 bases, there was a span of 13 bases. The CDR3 is 14 residues long. The CDR3 region is CASSEPQGTHEQYF. In DNA form, the CDR3 reads TGCGCCAGCAGTGAGCCCCAGGGAACCCACGAGCAGTACTTC.

The rearrangement links TRBV6-5 to TRBJ1-2; TRBD1 agrees at 10 bases. Germline V lookup: CDR1 MNHEY, CDR2 SVGAGI. CDR3 size: 14 residues. V shed 6 bases, J shed 4 bases, and the junction held 5 bases outside the gene matches. The CDR3 sequence is CASRGQGRGYGYTF. The CDR3 DNA sequence: TGTGCCAGCAGGGGACAGGGGCGCGGCTATGGCTACACCTTC.

CDR3 in amino acids: CAISPSGTLNTEAFF. The CDR3 DNA is TGTGCCATCAGTCCCTCCGGGACACTGAACACTGAAGCTTTCTTT. The chain employs TRBV10-3 and TRBJ1-1, with D perhaps TRBD1 (6 bases). Germline CDR1 ENHRY, CDR2 SYGVKD. With 5 bases removed from V and 0 bases from J, the gap between germline ends came to 13 bases. The CDR3 has 15 amino acids.

The genes are TRBV7-8 and TRBJ2-5; TRBD2 matches 8 bases. Trimming took 4 bases from V and 1 from J; bases not matched to a gene: 5. CDR3 size: 15 residues. Germline loops: CDR1 SGHVS, CDR2 FQNEAQ. The CDR3 sequence is CASSYSGGSQETQYF. CDR3 bases: TGTGCCAGCAGCTACAGCGGGGGTTCCCAAGAGACCCAGTACTTC. Full variable domain (outside the CDR3, taken from reference TRBV7-8 and TRBJ2-5): GAGVSQSPRYKVAKRGQDVALRCDPISGHVSLFWYQQALGQGPEFLTYFQNEAQLDKSGLPSDRFFAERPEGSVSTLKIQRTQQEDSAVYLCASSYSGGSQETQYFGPGTRLLVL.

The chain carries TRBV27 and TRBJ2-2; 7 bases agree with TRBD1. CDR1 is MNHEY and CDR2 is SMNVEV in the germline V gene (reference sequence). The CDR3 runs to 16 residues. The junction had 7 bases not matched to a gene; V was cut back by 4 bases and J by 2 bases. The CDR3 DNA follows: TGTGCCAGCAGTTCCAGGGGGTTAAGAAACACCGGGGAGCTGTTTTTT. Amino acid sequence: CASSSRGLRNTGELFF.

The chain is built from TRBV20-1 and TRBJ1-4; tentatively, D is TRBD1 (5 bases). The CDR3 is made up of 14 amino acids. Germline CDR1 reads DFQATT; CDR2 reads SNEGSKA (reference sequence). V dropped 3 bases and J dropped 8 bases, with 16 bases sitting between them. CDR3 coding DNA: TGCAGTGCTAGTGGGGTTGGCCGGGGGGAAAAACTGTTTTTT. Translating it yields CSASGVGRGEKLFF.

This clone has more than one count but fewer than ten. The chain carries TRBV7-2 and TRBJ1-2, with unresolved D. This CDR3 region has 14 residues. Trimming took 1 base from V and 1 from J, leaving 7 bases between them. Germline-derived CDR1 and CDR2 are SGHTA and FQGNSA. The CDR3 loop is CASSLVNGNYGYTF. As DNA, the CDR3 is TGTGCCAGCAGCTTAGTGAACGGTAACTATGGCTACACCTTC.

The chain uses TRBV7-8 and TRBJ2-2; the D is unclear. The V and J ends lost 1 base and 1 base respectively, with 10 bases between them. The CDR3 consists of 16 residues. The germline CDR1 and CDR2 sequences are SGHVS and FQNEAQ. The CDR3 loop reads CASSLGGGWNTGELFF. The CDR3 region has the DNA TGTGCCAGCAGCTTAGGAGGCGGCTGGAACACCGGGGAGCTGTTTTTT.

V is TRBV3-1 (or the pseudogene TRBV3-2) and J is TRBJ1-1; D ambiguous. This CDR3 region has 14 residues. V was clipped by 1 base and J by 0 bases, with 6 bases between them. Per the germline V gene, CDR1 is LGHDT and CDR2 is YNNKEL (reference sequence). The CDR3 loop is CASSQGALNTEAFF. The CDR3 region has the DNA TGTGCCAGCAGCCAAGGGGCCTTGAACACTGAAGCTTTCTTT.

A remark on this clone: Other DNA sequences of this sample code for an identical CDR3. The chain joins TRBV7-9 to TRBJ1-1; no definite D call. Trimming stripped 2 bases from V and 5 bases from J, with 6 bases between. The CDR3 sequence is 12 residues long. The V gene's germline CDR1 is SEHNR and CDR2 FQNEAQ (reference sequence). CDR3 in amino acids: CASSLLNTEAFF. The CDR3, as DNA: TGTGCCAGCAGCTTATTAAATACTGAAGCTTTCTTT. Looking up the rest from reference TRBV7-9 and TRBJ1-1 gives the full variable domain: DTGVSQNPRHKITKRGQNVTFRCDPISEHNRLYWYRQTLGQGPEFLTYFQNEAQLEKSRLLSDRFSAERPKGSFSTLEIQRTEQGDSAMYLCASSLLNTEAFFGQGTRLTVV.

The chain is built from TRBV7-9 and TRBJ2-5; 7 bases agree with TRBD1. Germline-derived CDR1 and CDR2 are SEHNR and FQNEAQ (reference sequence). The CDR3 is 14 residues long. The V and J ends lost 5 bases and 0 bases, in that order; junction bases with no gene match: 3. CDR3 amino acids: CASSATGNQETQYF. As DNA, the CDR3 is TGTGCCAGCAGCGCGACAGGGAACCAAGAGACCCAGTACTTC.

This clone was seen just once. The V call is TRBV10-3, the J call TRBJ1-1; D call uncertain. The germline gives CDR1 ENHRY, CDR2 SYGVKD. The CDR3 is 13 residues long. V shed 6 bases and J shed 7 bases, with 15 bases lying between them. The CDR3 sequence: CAIRWGEHDEAFF. The CDR3 bases are TGTGCCATCAGGTGGGGAGAACATGATGAAGCTTTCTTT.

This clone was seen just once. The chain links TRBV3-1 (or the pseudogene TRBV3-2) to TRBJ2-2; D remains unclear. CDR1 LGHDT and CDR2 YNNKEL come from the germline V gene (reference sequence). Trimming removed 3 bases from V and 0 bases from J, with 5 bases in between. CDR3 length equals 14 residues. CDR3 sequence (DNA): TGTGCCAGCAGCCACCGGGCGAACACCGGGGAGCTGTTTTTT. This sequence encodes CASSHRANTGELFF.